This TCR beta chain came from a study of blood T cell repertoires in COVID-19. Study context: Sites in the United States, Italy and Spain provided acute and convalescent COVID-19 samples.

Comment on this clone: Within the sample, other DNA sequences also encode this same CDR3.

It was during active infection that Seattle patients were enrolled and then longitudinally followed. The CDR3 consists of 13 residues. Germline lookup yields CDR1 MGHRA and CDR2 YSYEKL. Trimming took 1 base from V and 3 from J, leaving 7 bases between them. Sequenced by immunoSEQ multiplex PCR; TCRdb stores in-frame clones only, minus some. The repertoire has 200,000 to 250,000 clones, around nine tenths of them found once; the top ten carry around 0.84%. The sample comprised peripheral blood. The TCR sequence derives from a man aged 60 to 69 with COVID-19, enrolled during active disease. The J gene is TRBJ2-7, the V gene TRBV4-1; D unresolved. The CDR3 region is CASSQGQFYEQYF. In DNA form, the CDR3 reads TGCGCCAGCAGCCAAGGGCAGTTCTACGAGCAGTACTTC.